This T cell receptor (beta chain) was captured in a study of tumor-infiltrating lymphocytes in primary liver carcinoma. Study-wide results and limits: Comparison of CD4+ and CD8+ repertoires was precluded by bulk unsorted samples.

Points on this clonotype: Its target is unknown. This may stem from a read error, because a much larger clone lies one nucleotide away.

Priming with a constant-region primer yielded TCR beta cDNA from 450 to 600 ng total RNA. Researchers made the TCR beta libraries by running three nested multiplex PCR rounds with slightly modified ARM-PCR. Primers for the first two PCR rounds were TRBV1-TRBV30 forward primers and a C-beta reverse primer (approximately 10 cycles per round). TCRdb re-derived calls from the multiplex PCR reads in MiXCR, one entry per CDR3 protein. The sample holds about 300,000 distinct CDR3 sequences, over 55% seen once. CDR3 length: 14 amino acids. Germline-derived CDR1 and CDR2 are SGHDT and YYEEEE. Trimming shortened V by 4 bases and J by 1 base, and 12 bases separated the two germline ends. The source of the blood RNA was unsorted whole blood, and germline DNA was extracted as well.

Sequences were obtained from peripheral blood. The sequence came from a man aged 40-49 years with primary liver carcinoma and hepatitis B virus infection. The rearrangement links TRBV5-6 to TRBJ2-7, with D possibly matching TRBD2 (5 bases). The CDR3 loop reads CASSMGAGSYEQYF. The CDR3 DNA reads as TGTGCCAGCAGCATGGGAGCAGGTTCCTACGAGCAGTACTTC.